These 32 T cell receptor beta chains were all obtained from the same sample, sequenced in a study of cytomegalovirus exposure and HLA in healthy donors. Measured with immunoSEQ multiplex PCR; TCRdb has only the in-frame clones, and not every one. The sample records 65,000 to 90,000 clones, over 85% being singletons. Sample: PBMCs. The receptors stem from a woman younger than 35 in good health and CMV-seropositive.

V usage is TRBV30 and J usage is TRBJ2-5; maybe TRBD1 (6 bases). The CDR3 is 13 residues long. V shed 0 bases and J shed 5 bases, with 10 bases lying between them. CDR1 GTSNPN and CDR2 SVGIG come from the germline V gene (reference sequence). In nucleotides, the CDR3 is TGTGCCTGGAGTGTAACAGGGCGGGAGACCCAGTACTTC. The encoded protein is CAWSVTGRETQYF.

This clone was recorded once. V usage is TRBV11-2 and J usage is TRBJ1-1, with D possibly being TRBD1 (6 bases). The CDR3 extends over 15 amino acids. CDR1 is SGHAT and CDR2 is FQNNGV in the germline V gene. V lost 5 bases to trimming and J lost 4 bases, with 17 bases between them. CDR3 nucleotides: TGTGCCAGCAGCCCCCCGGGGAGGGGGAGCACTGAAGCTTTCTTT. As protein: CASSPPGRGSTEAFF.

V and J are TRBV5-1 and TRBJ2-1; 8 bases line up with TRBD1. The germline gives CDR1 SGHRS, CDR2 YFSETQ. The CDR3 runs 15 residues. With V trimmed by 0 bases and J by 4 bases, 3 bases remained unmatched. CDR3 sequence: CASSLVQGDYNEQFF. The CDR3, as DNA: TGCGCCAGCAGCTTGGTACAGGGGGATTACAATGAGCAGTTCTTC.

This chain uses TRBV27 with TRBJ2-5; TRBD2 matches at 9 bases. Germline V lookup: CDR1 MNHEY, CDR2 SMNVEV (reference sequence). With V trimmed by 5 bases and J by 5 bases, 9 bases remained unmatched. The CDR3 loop spans 15 amino acids. Written as DNA, the CDR3 is TGTGCCAGCAGTCACCCGGCGGGAGGGGGGGAGACCCAGTACTTC. This translates into CASSHPAGGGETQYF.

The CDR3 coding sequence is TGTGCCAGCAGTGAAGGGCCCACCGATTCTGAAGCTTTCTTT. This encodes CASSEGPTDSEAFF. The chain employs TRBV2 and TRBJ1-1, with D uncertain. CDR1 and CDR2 (germline): SNHLY, FYNNEI. The V and J ends lost 1 base and 6 bases respectively, with 12 bases between them. The CDR3 has 14 amino acids.

The J gene is TRBJ2-7, the V gene TRBV6-5; 9 nucleotides match TRBD1. The CDR3 loop spans 15 amino acids. Germline V gene lookup returns CDR1 MNHEY and CDR2 SVGAGI. V lost 4 bases to trimming and J lost 1 base; unmatched junction nucleotides: 5. The CDR3 here is CASSSSGTGSYEQYF. In nucleotides, the CDR3 is TGTGCCAGCAGTTCCTCCGGGACAGGGTCCTACGAGCAGTACTTC.

J is TRBJ2-1 and V is TRBV9; the match to TRBD2 covers 15 bases. V lost 3 bases, J lost 7 bases, and 2 bases stayed unmatched. The CDR3 loop spans 15 amino acids. Germline V lookup: CDR1 SGDLS, CDR2 YYNGEE. The CDR3 region is CASSGGLAGGNEQFF. CDR3 DNA: TGTGCCAGCAGCGGGGGACTAGCGGGAGGAAATGAGCAGTTCTTC. The full variable domain, its missing parts supplied by reference TRBV9 and TRBJ2-1, is DSGVTQTPKHLITATGQRVTLRCSPRSGDLSVYWYQQSLDQGLQFLIQYYNGEERAKGNILERFSAQQFPDLHSELNLSSLELGDSALYFCASSGGLAGGNEQFFGPGTRLTVL.

This chain links TRBV7-2 with TRBJ2-7; D remains ambiguous. The CDR3 is 12 amino acids. In germline, CDR1 is SGHTA, CDR2 FQGNSA. V was trimmed by 2 bases and J by 6 bases, leaving 8 bases between them. In DNA form, the CDR3 reads TGTGCCAGCAGCTTACCCGTCCCCGAGCAGTACTTC. Encoded protein: CASSLPVPEQYF.

In this sample, this clone turned up a few times. The CDR3 protein is CASSIGTGNQPQHF. Written as DNA, the CDR3 is TGTGCCAGCAGCATCGGGACAGGCAATCAGCCCCAGCATTTT. The V call is TRBV21-1, the J call TRBJ1-5; the D segment call TRBD1 is taken from the table without a DNA check. TRBV21-1 is assigned pseudogene status. The CDR3 runs to 14 residues.

This chain links TRBV6-1 with TRBJ1-1, with D possibly being TRBD1 (6 bases). Deletions cut 6 bases from V and 1 base from J, with 12 bases between. CDR1 and CDR2 from the germline V gene are MNHNS and SASEGT. The CDR3 contains 14 residues. Here the CDR3 reads CASSHREGNTEAFF. The DNA of the CDR3 is TGTGCCAGCAGCCACAGGGAGGGGAACACTGAAGCTTTCTTT.

This clone showed up just a few times. This chain uses TRBV6-1 with TRBJ2-7; possibly TRBD1 for D (5 bases). The CDR3 has 12 amino acids. Trimming left V 8 bases short and J 2 bases short, with 10 bases between. Per the germline V gene, CDR1 is MNHNS and CDR2 is SASEGT. The CDR3 nucleotides read TGTGCCAGCTCGCACAGGCCCTACGAGCAGTACTTC. This gives the protein CASSHRPYEQYF.

The chain has TRBV27 and TRBJ2-7; 15 bases agree with TRBD2. Germline assignment: CDR1 MNHEY and CDR2 SMNVEV (reference sequence). Unmatched junction bases numbered 6, after V lost 5 bases and J lost 4 bases. The CDR3 is made up of 16 amino acids. CDR3 amino acids: CASSPQGLAGGYEQYF. CDR3 nucleotides: TGTGCCAGCAGTCCGCAGGGACTAGCGGGAGGTTACGAGCAGTACTTC.

The J gene is TRBJ2-4, the V gene TRBV6-6; 9 bases agree with TRBD1. Trimming removed 5 bases from V and 8 bases from J; junction bases left unmatched: 10. CDR3 length: 15 amino acids. Germline CDR1 is MNHNY and CDR2 is SVGAGI (reference sequence). The CDR3 nucleotides read TGTGCCAGCAGTACCGACAGGGGGACTACGTACATTCAGTACTTC. Amino acid sequence: CASSTDRGTTYIQYF.

The CDR3 DNA reads as TGCGCCAGCGGCCTGTCAGCGGGAGGGATCTACGAGCAGTACTTC. Its translation is CASGLSAGGIYEQYF. The chain employs TRBV10-2 and TRBJ2-7, with 10 nucleotides matching TRBD2. The CDR3 runs 15 residues. Germline V gene sequence: CDR1 WSHSY, CDR2 SAAADI. After removal of 8 bases from V and 3 bases from J, the junction contained 10 bases not matched to a gene.

This clone was found once. V gene TRBV13 combines with J gene TRBJ2-7; 10 bases line up with TRBD2. J lost 4 bases, V lost 3 bases, and 12 bases had no gene match. This CDR3 is 17 amino acids long. Germline-derived CDR1 and CDR2 are PRHDT and FYEKMQ (reference sequence). As DNA, the CDR3 is TGTGCCAGCAGCTTTCAAATGGCTAGCGGGAGCGGATACGAGCAGTACTTC. This encodes CASSFQMASGSGYEQYF.

This clone was observed a few times. The chain carries TRBV6-4 and TRBJ2-2; D ambiguous. The V gene's germline CDR1 is MRHNA and CDR2 SNTAGT. Trimming took off 6 bases at V and 6 bases at J, with 11 bases between the two ends. There are 13 residues in the CDR3. The CDR3: CASSKYSPGELFF. DNA for the CDR3: TGTGCCAGCAGCAAATACAGCCCCGGGGAGCTGTTTTTT.

The rearrangement uses TRBV4-3 and TRBJ2-3; unclear D gene. Germline values: CDR1 LGHNA, CDR2 YSLEER. The CDR3 has 16 amino acids. Trimming shortened V by 0 bases and J by 1 base, and 11 bases separated the two germline ends. DNA for the CDR3: TGCGCCAGCAGCCAAGATTGGCCGGAGCGCACAGATACGCAGTATTTT. Translated: CASSQDWPERTDTQYF.

This clone showed up just once. The chain is built from TRBV4-2 and TRBJ1-5, with a tentative D call TRBD1 (6 bases). Germline assignment: CDR1 LGHNA and CDR2 YNFKEQ. V lost 4 bases and J lost 5, with 18 bases in between. The CDR3 totals 16 residues. CDR3 amino acids: CASSRNHGTFDQPQHF. The CDR3 bases are TGTGCCAGCAGCCGTAACCACGGGACATTCGATCAGCCCCAGCATTTT.

A single count supports this clone. J is TRBJ1-3 and V is TRBV4-3; D unresolved. The germline V and J ends were trimmed by 0 bases and 4 bases, with 7 bases remaining between them. Germline-derived CDR1 and CDR2 are LGHNA and YSLEER. There are 14 residues in the CDR3. CDR3 sequence reads: CASSQDTQGNTIYF. CDR3 nucleotide sequence: TGCGCCAGCAGCCAAGATACACAGGGAAACACCATATATTTT.

J is TRBJ2-5 and V is TRBV28, with 7 nucleotides matching TRBD1. With V trimmed by 4 bases and J by 0 bases, 8 bases remained unmatched. This CDR3 is built from 16 residues. Germline CDR1 MDHEN, CDR2 SYDVKM. CDR3 bases: TGTGCCAGCAGTTCCGGGACAGACGTTTACCAAGAGACCCAGTACTTC. Translating it yields CASSSGTDVYQETQYF.

This chain uses TRBV5-4 with TRBJ1-2; D unclear. With 0 bases removed from V and 7 bases from J, the gap between germline ends came to 10 bases. Germline CDR1 is SGHNT and CDR2 is YYREEE (reference sequence). The CDR3 covers 13 residues. The CDR3 spells CASSLAGVGGYTF. The CDR3 DNA is TGTGCCAGCAGCTTGGCCGGGGTGGGTGGCTACACCTTC. The full variable domain, rest sourced from reference TRBV5-4 and TRBJ1-2, is ETGVTQSPTHLIKTRGQQVTLRCSSQSGHNTVSWYQQALGQGPQFIFQYYREEENGRGNFPPRFSGLQFPNYSSELNVNALELDDSALYLCASSLAGVGGYTFGSGTRLTVV.

Only a few counts were recorded for this clone. This chain uses TRBV6-4 with TRBJ2-3; 15 bases line up with TRBD2. This CDR3 is built from 16 residues. Germline CDR1 is MRHNA and CDR2 is SNTAGT. Losses at the gene ends were 4 bases for V and 4 bases for J; bases not matched to a gene: 3. CDR3 DNA sequence: TGTGCCAGCAGTGCCGGACTAGCGGGGGGGGCAGATACGCAGTATTTT. Protein product: CASSAGLAGGADTQYF.

The rearrangement joins TRBV5-1 to TRBJ2-7; 9 bases match TRBD1. CDR1 and CDR2 from the germline V gene are SGHRS and YFSETQ. Germline trimming cut 0 bases from V and 7 bases from J; bases unmatched to any gene: 14. The CDR3 totals 17 residues. This CDR3 reads CASSLGGTGQGLREQYF. The DNA of the CDR3 is TGCGCCAGCAGCTTGGGAGGGACGGGACAGGGACTACGAGAGCAGTACTTC.

CDR3 loop: CASSKTGIAGGYTF. The DNA of the CDR3 is TGTGCCAGCAGTAAGACAGGGATTGCCGGCGGCTACACCTTC. The gene calls are TRBV6-5 and TRBJ1-2; 7 nucleotides line up with TRBD1. From germline, CDR1 is MNHEY and CDR2 SVGAGI. V dropped 5 bases and J dropped 8; count of bases not matched to a gene: 11. The CDR3 totals 14 residues.

The genes are TRBV19 and TRBJ1-1, with a tentative D call TRBD1 (5 bases). Germline V gene data show CDR1 as LNHDA and CDR2 as SQIVND (reference sequence). This CDR3 comprises 15 residues. With 4 bases removed from V and 1 base from J, the gap between germline ends came to 13 bases. This CDR3 is CASSKQVHPNTEAFF. In DNA, the CDR3 is TGTGCCAGTAGTAAACAGGTCCACCCGAACACTGAAGCTTTCTTT. Full variable domain (missing parts from reference TRBV19 and TRBJ1-1): DGGITQSPKYLFRKEGQNVTLSCEQNLNHDAMYWYRQDPGQGLRLIYYSQIVNDFQKGDIAEGYSVSREKKESFPLTVTSAQKNPTAFYLCASSKQVHPNTEAFFGQGTRLTVV.

This clone was detected only once. This chain connects TRBV4-1 to TRBJ1-4; a possible D gene is TRBD1 (5 bases). The V end lost 0 bases, the J end lost 0 bases, and 14 bases lay between the germline ends. The CDR3 runs to 18 residues. Germline V gene data show CDR1 as MGHRA and CDR2 as YSYEKL. The CDR3 protein is CASSQDSTGIATNEKLFF. The CDR3 coding sequence is TGCGCCAGCAGCCAAGATAGTACAGGCATTGCAACTAATGAAAAACTGTTTTTT.

The chain combines TRBV2 with TRBJ2-5; 8 positions match TRBD2. CDR3 length equals 15 residues. Trimming took 3 bases from V and 1 from J; bases not matched to a gene: 4. Germline V gene sequence: CDR1 SNHLY, CDR2 FYNNEI. The CDR3 DNA sequence: TGTGCCAGCAGTGAGACGGGAGGGATCCAAGAGACCCAGTACTTC. This sequence encodes CASSETGGIQETQYF.

J is TRBJ1-2 and V is TRBV9, with D maybe TRBD1 (6 bases). The ends were cut back, 5 bases at V and 5 bases at J, with 7 bases in the middle. The CDR3 consists of 11 residues. Germline-derived CDR1 and CDR2 are SGDLS and YYNGEE. The CDR3 reads CASRGQYGYTF. The DNA for the CDR3 is TGTGCCAGCAGAGGACAGTATGGCTACACCTTC.

The rearrangement joins TRBV6-1 to TRBJ2-3; a weak D match, TRBD2 (6 bases). This CDR3 region has 17 residues. Germline V lookup: CDR1 MNHNS, CDR2 SASEGT. Trimming shortened V by 0 bases and J by 2 bases, and 15 bases separated the two germline ends. CDR3 region: CASSEARFIADTDTQYF. The CDR3 DNA is TGTGCCAGCAGTGAAGCGAGATTTATAGCGGACACAGATACGCAGTATTTT.

In regard to this clone: Other DNA variants within this sample encode the same CDR3. This chain links TRBV6-6 with TRBJ2-3; no clear D gene. The CDR3 is made up of 12 amino acids. Trimming pared 5 bases from V and 0 bases from J, leaving 3 bases between. Germline CDR1 MNHNY, CDR2 SVGAGI (reference sequence). The CDR3 bases are TGTGCCAGCAGTCCGAGCACAGATACGCAGTATTTT. It is translated as CASSPSTDTQYF.

The chain uses TRBV27 and TRBJ1-4; perhaps TRBD1 as D (6 bases). Looked up from germline, CDR1 is MNHEY and CDR2 is SMNVEV (reference sequence). The CDR3 loop spans 14 amino acids. V was clipped by 4 bases and J by 10 bases, with 16 bases between them. CDR3 sequence reads: CASSWGGTPRKLFF. The CDR3 coding sequence is TGTGCCAGCAGTTGGGGGGGCACACCGCGAAAACTGTTTTTT.

The chain uses TRBV9 and TRBJ2-1; D may be TRBD1 (5 bases). The V end was cut by 0 bases, the J end by 6 bases, with 13 bases between. The CDR3 sequence is 15 residues long. Germline V lookup: CDR1 SGDLS, CDR2 YYNGEE. CDR3 nucleotide sequence: TGTGCCAGCAGCGTAGAAGGGGCGCTCTCCAATGAGCAGTTCTTC. As protein: CASSVEGALSNEQFF.